Listed below are T cell receptor beta chains from one sample, sequenced in a study of regulatory T cells in long-lasting Graves disease. A single record per CDR3 protein comes from TCRdb applying MiXCR to the multiplex PCR reads. This table has some 430,000 distinct CDR3 sequences, roughly 21% appearing once. Here the sequenced sample was peripheral blood mononuclear cells (PBMCs), taken when the disease was refractory, from a patient treated with antithyroid drugs. All receptors derive from a female donor with Graves disease. Each CDR3 is given with its conserved first and last residue. Fields, in order: V gene, clone size, D gene, J gene, CDR3 DNA, CDR3 protein. The D gene is left open where the match is weak. The size entry is marked missing in some rows and otherwise reads once, few, many or a size class.

v_gene: TRBV5-1; abundance: many; d_gene: TRBD1; j_gene: TRBJ1-1; CDR3nt: TGCGCCAGCAGCCTCGGACAGGTTGCTGAAGCTTTCTTT; CDR3aa: CASSLGQVAEAFF
v_gene: TRBV19; abundance: .; d_gene: .; j_gene: TRBJ2-4; CDR3nt: TGTGCCAGTAAAAGGGACACCTTAGCCAAAAACATTCAGTACTTC; CDR3aa: CASKRDTLAKNIQYF
v_gene: TRBV19; abundance: .; d_gene: .; j_gene: TRBJ2-7; CDR3nt: TGTGCCAGTACCATCCGGGCCCCATGGAACTTAGAGCAGTACTTC; CDR3aa: CASTIRAPWNLEQYF
v_gene: TRBV12-3/TRBV12-4; abundance: many; d_gene: TRBD1; j_gene: TRBJ1-2; CDR3nt: TGTGCCAGCAGCAACAGGGGATTCTATGGCTACACCTTC; CDR3aa: CASSNRGFYGYTF
v_gene: TRBV10-3; abundance: .; d_gene: .; j_gene: TRBJ2-5; CDR3nt: TGTGCCATCAGTGAAAGGGGACGGCAAGAGACCCAGTACTTC; CDR3aa: CAISERGRQETQYF
v_gene: TRBV12-3/TRBV12-4; abundance: few; d_gene: TRBD2; j_gene: TRBJ2-1; CDR3nt: TGTGCCAGCAGTTCGCCGGGAGGGACCTACAATGAGCAGTTCTTC; CDR3aa: CASSSPGGTYNEQFF
v_gene: TRBV19; abundance: .; d_gene: TRBD1; j_gene: TRBJ1-2; CDR3nt: TGTGCCAGTAGTATAGCCGGGACAGGGGCTACCTATGGCTACACCTTC; CDR3aa: CASSIAGTGATYGYTF
v_gene: TRBV12-3/TRBV12-4; abundance: many; d_gene: .; j_gene: TRBJ1-5; CDR3nt: TGTGCCAGCAGTTTCGATCGGCAATACGCCGGCAATCAGCCCCAGCATTTT; CDR3aa: CASSFDRQYAGNQPQHF
v_gene: TRBV28; abundance: few; d_gene: .; j_gene: TRBJ2-2; CDR3nt: TGTGCCAGCAGTTTTACCCCGGGCGCGGGGACCGGGGAGCTGTTTTTT; CDR3aa: CASSFTPGAGTGELFF
v_gene: TRBV7-9; abundance: .; d_gene: .; j_gene: TRBJ2-7; CDR3nt: TGTGCCAGCAGCTTATCTCACATGGGGGAGCAGTACTTC; CDR3aa: CASSLSHMGEQYF
v_gene: TRBV2; abundance: many; d_gene: .; j_gene: TRBJ1-1; CDR3nt: TGTGCCAGCAGTTTACAGAGGATGAACACTGAAGCTTTCTTT; CDR3aa: CASSLQRMNTEAFF
v_gene: TRBV7-9; abundance: .; d_gene: TRBD1; j_gene: TRBJ2-7; CDR3nt: TGTGCCAGCAGCTTACTGGGGACAGGCACCTACGAGCAGTACTTC; CDR3aa: CASSLLGTGTYEQYF
v_gene: TRBV6-2/TRBV6-3; abundance: .; d_gene: .; j_gene: TRBJ1-2; CDR3nt: TGTGCCAGCCACACGCGAGACCTATCGGGTGGCTACACCTTC; CDR3aa: CASHTRDLSGGYTF
v_gene: TRBV6-5; abundance: few; d_gene: TRBD1; j_gene: TRBJ1-4; CDR3nt: TGTGCCAGCAGTTACTCCTGGGGACAGGGGAGCGAAAAACTGTTTTTT; CDR3aa: CASSYSWGQGSEKLFF
v_gene: TRBV28; abundance: .; d_gene: .; j_gene: TRBJ1-2; CDR3nt: TGTGCCAGCAGTGTCGATTCGGACAACCATGGCTACACCTTC; CDR3aa: CASSVDSDNHGYTF
v_gene: TRBV4-2; abundance: few; d_gene: .; j_gene: TRBJ1-2; CDR3nt: TGTGCCAGCAGCCAAGCCCGAACAAGCTATGGCTACACCTTC; CDR3aa: CASSQARTSYGYTF
v_gene: TRBV11-3; abundance: .; d_gene: .; j_gene: TRBJ2-1; CDR3nt: TGTGCCAGCCGACAACCGGGACTCCAAGGCGCGGAGCAGTTCTTC; CDR3aa: CASRQPGLQGAEQFF
v_gene: TRBV19; abundance: .; d_gene: TRBD1; j_gene: TRBJ1-5; CDR3nt: TGTGCCAGTAGGAAACACAGGGGTGACAATCAGCCCCAGCATTTT; CDR3aa: CASRKHRGDNQPQHF
v_gene: TRBV12-3/TRBV12-4; abundance: few; d_gene: .; j_gene: TRBJ2-7; CDR3nt: TGTGCCAGCAGTTTATTTGAGGGAGTAGGCGAGCAGTACTTC; CDR3aa: CASSLFEGVGEQYF
v_gene: TRBV28; abundance: many; d_gene: .; j_gene: TRBJ1-2; CDR3nt: TGTGCCAGCAGTTTAAGAGGCTATGGCTACACCTTC; CDR3aa: CASSLRGYGYTF
v_gene: TRBV19; abundance: .; d_gene: .; j_gene: TRBJ2-2; CDR3nt: TGTGCCAGTAGTATACCCCCTACCGGGGAGCTGTTTTTT; CDR3aa: CASSIPPTGELFF
v_gene: TRBV28; abundance: many; d_gene: .; j_gene: TRBJ1-6; CDR3nt: TGTGCCAGCAGTTTATCTCTGTATAATTCACCCCTCCACTTT; CDR3aa: CASSLSLYNSPLHF
v_gene: TRBV4-3; abundance: .; d_gene: .; j_gene: TRBJ1-1; CDR3nt: TGCGCCAGCAGCCAACCACGGGCCCCCGGGAACACTGAAGCTTTCTTT; CDR3aa: CASSQPRAPGNTEAFF
v_gene: TRBV6-2/TRBV6-3; abundance: many; d_gene: .; j_gene: TRBJ2-7; CDR3nt: TGTGCCAGCAGTTCTCGGGGGCAGGGAATTTACTACGAGCAGTACTTC; CDR3aa: CASSSRGQGIYYEQYF
v_gene: TRBV20-1; abundance: few; d_gene: .; j_gene: TRBJ2-7; CDR3nt: TGCAGTGCCCAAAACATACGACAGAGCTACGAGCAGTACTTC; CDR3aa: CSAQNIRQSYEQYF
v_gene: TRBV28; abundance: many; d_gene: .; j_gene: TRBJ1-6; CDR3nt: TGTGCCAGCAGTTTAGGGGGACGGGTTGCACCCCTCCACTTT; CDR3aa: CASSLGGRVAPLHF
v_gene: TRBV19; abundance: few; d_gene: .; j_gene: TRBJ1-5; CDR3nt: TGTGCCAGTATTGGCAGGGCGGGCCAGCCCCAGCATTTT; CDR3aa: CASIGRAGQPQHF
v_gene: TRBV29-1; abundance: .; d_gene: .; j_gene: TRBJ2-3; CDR3nt: TGCAGCGTTGAGGAGAGCACAGATACGCAGTATTTT; CDR3aa: CSVEESTDTQYF
v_gene: TRBV28; abundance: many; d_gene: .; j_gene: TRBJ1-1; CDR3nt: TGTGCCAGCAGTCCCCCCCACGACAGCCGGGCTTTCTTT; CDR3aa: CASSPPHDSRAFF
v_gene: TRBV6-2/TRBV6-3; abundance: .; d_gene: .; j_gene: TRBJ2-6; CDR3nt: TGTGCCAGCAGTTACTCGGGCGGCCGGGCCAACGTCCTGACTTTC; CDR3aa: CASSYSGGRANVLTF
v_gene: TRBV27; abundance: many; d_gene: TRBD1; j_gene: TRBJ2-2; CDR3nt: TGTGCCAGCAGTTTAGGATTTGCGGGACAGGGGAACACCGGGGAGCTGTTTTTT; CDR3aa: CASSLGFAGQGNTGELFF
v_gene: TRBV7-2; abundance: many; d_gene: .; j_gene: TRBJ2-7; CDR3nt: TGTGCCAGCAGCAAAAACAGGGGAGGTCTCGAGCAGTACTTC; CDR3aa: CASSKNRGGLEQYF
v_gene: TRBV6-5; abundance: many; d_gene: TRBD1; j_gene: TRBJ1-2; CDR3nt: TGTGCCAGCAGTTACTCTAATCCGGGACAGGGCTATGGCTACACCTTC; CDR3aa: CASSYSNPGQGYGYTF
v_gene: TRBV28; abundance: many; d_gene: .; j_gene: TRBJ2-6; CDR3nt: TGTTCCAGTTACAACGTCCTGACTTTC; CDR3aa: CSSYNVLTF
v_gene: TRBV29-1; abundance: .; d_gene: .; j_gene: TRBJ2-2; CDR3nt: TGCAGCGTTGATATACGGGGAAGCACCGGGGAGCTGTTTTTT; CDR3aa: CSVDIRGSTGELFF
v_gene: TRBV20-1; abundance: .; d_gene: .; j_gene: TRBJ1-1; CDR3nt: TGCAGTGCTGCCAAGGGTAGGGACACTGAAGCTTTCTTT; CDR3aa: CSAAKGRDTEAFF
v_gene: TRBV7-2; abundance: many; d_gene: TRBD1; j_gene: TRBJ1-2; CDR3nt: TGTGCCAGCAGCTTATATAAGGGGGCTTACTATGGCTACACCTTC; CDR3aa: CASSLYKGAYYGYTF
v_gene: TRBV29-1; abundance: .; d_gene: TRBD1; j_gene: TRBJ1-1; CDR3nt: TGCAGCGTCGACTCGCAGGGGGCTAACACTGAAGCTTTCTTT; CDR3aa: CSVDSQGANTEAFF
v_gene: TRBV10-3; abundance: few; d_gene: TRBD1; j_gene: TRBJ2-7; CDR3nt: TGTGCCACCACCGGGACAGGCTCCTACGAGCAGTACTTC; CDR3aa: CATTGTGSYEQYF
v_gene: TRBV5-1; abundance: once; d_gene: .; j_gene: TRBJ2-1; CDR3nt: TGCGCCAGCAGCCAGTATACAGGATACAATGAGCAGTTCTTC; CDR3aa: CASSQYTGYNEQFF
v_gene: TRBV3-1; abundance: many; d_gene: .; j_gene: TRBJ2-5; CDR3nt: TGTGCCAGCAGCCAAGCAGGAGTAGGGGTAGAGACCCAGTACTTC; CDR3aa: CASSQAGVGVETQYF
v_gene: TRBV12-3/TRBV12-4; abundance: .; d_gene: TRBD1; j_gene: TRBJ2-3; CDR3nt: TGTGCCAGCAGACCATCGACAGGGTACACAGATACGCAGTATTTT; CDR3aa: CASRPSTGYTDTQYF
v_gene: TRBV28; abundance: many; d_gene: .; j_gene: TRBJ1-2; CDR3nt: TGTGCCAGCAGTTTATCCACCTTTGTGGGCTATGGCTACACCTTC; CDR3aa: CASSLSTFVGYGYTF
v_gene: TRBV5-1; abundance: many; d_gene: .; j_gene: TRBJ1-1; CDR3nt: TGCGCCAGCAGCTTGGTGGGAGAAGAAACTGAAGCTTTCTTT; CDR3aa: CASSLVGEETEAFF
v_gene: TRBV7-2; abundance: .; d_gene: .; j_gene: TRBJ2-7; CDR3nt: TGTGCCAGCAGCTTAGTTAGGGGTCCCTACGAGCAGTACTTC; CDR3aa: CASSLVRGPYEQYF
v_gene: TRBV15; abundance: many; d_gene: TRBD1; j_gene: TRBJ1-2; CDR3nt: TGTGCCACCAGCATTGGGACAGGACTCTATGGCTACACCTTC; CDR3aa: CATSIGTGLYGYTF
v_gene: TRBV28; abundance: .; d_gene: .; j_gene: TRBJ2-1; CDR3nt: TGTGCCAGCAGCCCGCGGGCCTACTATGAGCAGTTCTTC; CDR3aa: CASSPRAYYEQFF